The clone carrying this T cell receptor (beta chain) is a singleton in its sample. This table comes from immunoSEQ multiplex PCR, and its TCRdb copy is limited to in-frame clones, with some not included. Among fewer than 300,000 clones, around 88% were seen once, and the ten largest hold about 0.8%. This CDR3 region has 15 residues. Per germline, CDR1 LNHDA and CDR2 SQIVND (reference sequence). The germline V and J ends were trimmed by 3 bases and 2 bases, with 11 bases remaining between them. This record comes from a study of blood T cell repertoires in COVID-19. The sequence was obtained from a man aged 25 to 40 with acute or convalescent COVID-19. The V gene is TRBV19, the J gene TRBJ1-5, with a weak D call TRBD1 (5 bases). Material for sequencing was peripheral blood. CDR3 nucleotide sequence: TGTGCCAGTAGTATCCTGGGCAGGGGCAATCAGCCCCAGCATTTT. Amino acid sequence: CASSILGRGNQPQHF.